Presented here are 8 T cell receptor beta chains from one specimen sequenced in a study of post-analysis software for immune sequencing data (dated by TCRdb to between 2014 and 2016). What the work shows at the level of the full study, not this receptor alone: Roughly 5 TRBV segments, including TRBV5-6, TRBV5-1 and TRBV20-1, were significantly more frequent in patients than controls.

Library generation was performed with PCR. Instrument used: Illumina HiSeq 2500. To reduce PCR and sequencing biases, unique molecular identifiers were built into the TCR beta cDNA libraries. In-frame beta chains were kept once TCRdb had trimmed the public reads at Q25 with fastp and called clones with MiXCR. Here each entry gathers all rows of one CDR3 protein and keeps the most common genes and DNA. A total of roughly 650,000 distinct CDR3 sequences appear in this sample, over 45% of them only once. Of the sample, about 10% is held by the ten largest clones. Antigens of these TCRs are unknown. The sample comprised blood. All receptors derive from a girl aged 2-9 years with multiple sclerosis.

This clonotype was counted between two and nine times. The chain recombines TRBV21-1 with TRBJ1-2; the table's TRBD1 call for D was not verified on the DNA. TRBV21-1 is reported as a pseudogene. The CDR3 loop spans 13 amino acids. The CDR3: CASSKEGGYGYTF. As DNA, the CDR3 is TGTGCCAGCAGCAAAGAAGGGGGTTATGGCTACACCTTC.

This chain connects TRBV10-3 to TRBJ1-4; D is unclear. The V gene's germline CDR1 is ENHRY and CDR2 SYGVKD. This CDR3 has 14 amino acids. V was clipped by 6 bases and J by 4 bases, with 12 bases between them. CDR3 DNA sequence: TGTGCCATCAGAGCGGGAGGAGATAATGAAAAACTGTTTTTT. Translating it yields CAIRAGGDNEKLFF.

This clonotype showed up just a few times. V usage is TRBV25-1 and J usage is TRBJ1-1, with TRBD1 matching 8 bases. The germline gives CDR1 MGHDK, CDR2 SYGVNS. The length of the CDR3 is 14 residues. V lost 2 bases to trimming and J lost 4 bases; unmatched junction nucleotides: 3. CDR3 in DNA: TGTGCCAGCAGTGAACCCGACAGGGGCACTGAAGCTTTCTTT. Translated: CASSEPDRGTEAFF. Supplemented by reference TRBV25-1 and TRBJ1-1, the full variable domain reads EADIYQTPRYLVIGTGKKITLECSQTMGHDKMYWYQQDPGMELHLIHYSYGVNSTEKGDLSSESTVSRIRTEHFPLTLESARPSHTSQYLCASSEPDRGTEAFFGQGTRLTVV.

This rearrangement joins TRBV6-2 or TRBV6-3 to TRBJ2-7; 11 bases agree with TRBD2. V lost 1 base to trimming and J lost 3 bases; unmatched junction nucleotides: 5. Germline-derived CDR1 and CDR2 are MNHEY and SVGEGT. This CDR3 has 16 amino acids. CDR3 bases: TGTGCCAGCAGTTACTTCCGGACTAGCGGGTTCTACGAGCAGTACTTC. Translating gives CASSYFRTSGFYEQYF.

The rearrangement uses TRBV7-3 and TRBJ2-1; no reliable D call. The CDR3 has 13 amino acids. Trimming cost V 6 bases and J 10 bases, with 16 bases left between them. Germline CDR1 SGHTA, CDR2 FQGTGA. The CDR3 sequence is CASSAAYPEEQFF. In DNA form, the CDR3 reads TGTGCCAGCAGTGCCGCTTATCCGGAGGAGCAGTTCTTC.

The rearrangement uses TRBV28 and TRBJ2-1; 7 bases are shared with TRBD2. Per germline, CDR1 MDHEN and CDR2 SYDVKM. With 6 bases clipped from V and 0 bases from J, the junction kept 11 bases outside the gene matches. CDR3 size: 17 residues. In DNA form, the CDR3 reads TGTGCCAGCAGCACATGGGGGGGGAATAGCTCCTACAATGAGCAGTTCTTC. Its translation: CASSTWGGNSSYNEQFF.

The V gene is TRBV20-1, the J gene TRBJ1-5; the D gene is possibly TRBD1 (5 bases). Germline CDR1 and CDR2: DFQATT and SNEGSKA (reference sequence). The CDR3 loop spans 15 amino acids. V was clipped by 0 bases and J by 4 bases, with 13 bases between them. CDR3 DNA sequence: TGCAGTGCTAGAGATTCTCAGGGCAGTAATCAGCCCCAGCATTTT. It translates to CSARDSQGSNQPQHF.

The rearrangement links TRBV20-1 to TRBJ2-2, with D perhaps TRBD2 (7 bases). Trimming stripped 6 bases from V and 5 bases from J, with 16 bases between. CDR3 length: 14 amino acids. In germline, CDR1 is DFQATT, CDR2 SNEGSKA (reference sequence). The CDR3 nucleotides are TGCAGTGCATCCGCGGGGGCCCGTACCGGGGAGCTGTTTTTT. This translates into CSASAGARTGELFF.